This TCR beta chain was sequenced for a study of response to subunit inactivated influenza vaccine. TCRdb ran MiXCR on the RT-PCR reads and lists one entry per CDR3 protein. The sample consists of around 480,000 distinct CDR3 sequences, 15% to 20% of them appearing once. Study results and caveats: New T cells are recruited in small numbers by each seasonal influenza vaccination, according to the authors' suggestion.

As to this clonotype: Its antigen remains unidentified.

The germline CDR1 and CDR2 sequences are SGHAT and FQDESV (reference sequence). The ends were cut back, 2 bases at V and 10 bases at J, with 12 bases in the middle. The CDR3 is made up of 13 amino acids. The sequence derives from a man aged 50 to 75 who received an inactivated influenza vaccine. The chain carries TRBV11-1 and TRBJ2-1; maybe TRBD1 (6 bases). Sequencing used CD4+ T cells sorted from PBMCs, obtained less than 30 months after vaccination. The CDR3 nucleotides are TGTGCCAGCAGCTTAAATAGGGGGTCAGAGCAGTTCTTC. Its translation is CASSLNRGSEQFF.